The text below deals with one TCR beta chain. Method: immunoSEQ multiplex PCR; TCRdb's copy keeps in-frame clones and lacks some. The sample lists around 90,000 clones, over 75% occurring once. The data stem from a study of control samples from healthy donors and cancer patients. Germline CDR1 is SQVTM and CDR2 is ANQGSEA. CDR3 length: 12 amino acids. The ends were cut back, 5 bases at V and 1 base at J, with 5 bases in the middle. Sequenced material: blood. This chain connects TRBV29-1 to TRBJ2-2; D is undetermined. This receptor was taken from a woman aged 35 to 49 in good health. The CDR3 region has the DNA TGCAGCGTTTGGTTGAACACCGGGGAGCTGTTTTTT. Translated: CSVWLNTGELFF.